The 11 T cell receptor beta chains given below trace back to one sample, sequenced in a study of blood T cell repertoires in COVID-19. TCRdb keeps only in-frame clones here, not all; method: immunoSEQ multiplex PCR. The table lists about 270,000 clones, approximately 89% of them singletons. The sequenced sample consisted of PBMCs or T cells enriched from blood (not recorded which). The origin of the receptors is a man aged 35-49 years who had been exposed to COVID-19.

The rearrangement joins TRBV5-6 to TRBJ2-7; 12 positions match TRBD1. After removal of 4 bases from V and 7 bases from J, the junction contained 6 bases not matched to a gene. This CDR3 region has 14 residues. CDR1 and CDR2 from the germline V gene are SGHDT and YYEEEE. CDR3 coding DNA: TGTGCCAGCAGCCAGGGACAGGGGGCGCGTGAGCAGTACTTC. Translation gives CASSQGQGAREQYF.

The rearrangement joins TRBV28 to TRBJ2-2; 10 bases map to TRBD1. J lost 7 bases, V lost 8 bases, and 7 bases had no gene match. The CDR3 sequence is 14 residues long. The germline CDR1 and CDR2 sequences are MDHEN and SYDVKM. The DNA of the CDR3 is TGTGCCAGCGGCGACAGGGGGCGCGTCGGGGAGCTGTTTTTT. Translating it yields CASGDRGRVGELFF.

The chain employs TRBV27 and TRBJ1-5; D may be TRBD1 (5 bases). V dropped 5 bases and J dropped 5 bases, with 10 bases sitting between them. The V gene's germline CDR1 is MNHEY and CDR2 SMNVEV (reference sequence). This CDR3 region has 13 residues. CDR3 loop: CASSIGTYQPQHF. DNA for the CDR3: TGTGCCAGCAGTATCGGGACTTATCAGCCCCAGCATTTT.

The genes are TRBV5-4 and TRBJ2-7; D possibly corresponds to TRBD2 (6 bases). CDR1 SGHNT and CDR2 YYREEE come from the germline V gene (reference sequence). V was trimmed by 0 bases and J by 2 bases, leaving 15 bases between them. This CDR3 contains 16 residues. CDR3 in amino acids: CASSLEGLAGTYEQYF. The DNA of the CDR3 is TGTGCCAGCAGCTTGGAAGGTCTTGCGGGAACCTACGAGCAGTACTTC. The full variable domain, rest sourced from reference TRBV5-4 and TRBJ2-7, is ETGVTQSPTHLIKTRGQQVTLRCSSQSGHNTVSWYQQALGQGPQFIFQYYREEENGRGNFPPRFSGLQFPNYSSELNVNALELDDSALYLCASSLEGLAGTYEQYFGPGTRLTVT.

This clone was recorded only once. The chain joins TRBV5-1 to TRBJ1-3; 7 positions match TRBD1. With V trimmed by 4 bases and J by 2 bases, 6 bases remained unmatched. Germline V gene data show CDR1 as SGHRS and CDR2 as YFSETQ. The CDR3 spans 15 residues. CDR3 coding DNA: TGCGCCAGCAGCAGGGACCAGGGGGCTGGAAACACCATATATTTT. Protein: CASSRDQGAGNTIYF.

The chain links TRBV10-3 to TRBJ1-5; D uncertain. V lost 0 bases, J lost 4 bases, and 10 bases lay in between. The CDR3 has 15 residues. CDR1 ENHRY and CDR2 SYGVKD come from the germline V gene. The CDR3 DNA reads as TGTGCCATCAGTGAGTCGGGAGCCCCTAATCAGCCCCAGCATTTT. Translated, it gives CAISESGAPNQPQHF.

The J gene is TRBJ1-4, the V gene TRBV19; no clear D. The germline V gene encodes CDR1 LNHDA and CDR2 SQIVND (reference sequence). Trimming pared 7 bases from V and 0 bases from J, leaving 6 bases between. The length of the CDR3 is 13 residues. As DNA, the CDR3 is TGTGCCAGTAAACAAGCAACTAATGAAAAACTGTTTTTT. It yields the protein CASKQATNEKLFF.

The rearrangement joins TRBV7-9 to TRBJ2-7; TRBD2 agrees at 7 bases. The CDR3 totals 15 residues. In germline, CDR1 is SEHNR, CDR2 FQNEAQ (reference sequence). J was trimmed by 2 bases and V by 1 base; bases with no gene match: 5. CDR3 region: CASSLVAGPAYEQYF. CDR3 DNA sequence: TGTGCCAGCAGCTTAGTAGCGGGTCCTGCCTACGAGCAGTACTTC.

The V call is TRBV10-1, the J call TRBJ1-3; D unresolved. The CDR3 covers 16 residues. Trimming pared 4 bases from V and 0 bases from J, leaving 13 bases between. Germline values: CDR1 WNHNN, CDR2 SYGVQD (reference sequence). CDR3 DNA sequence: TGCGCCAGCAGTGCCGAGGGCTTGGACTCTGGAAACACCATATATTTT. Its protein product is CASSAEGLDSGNTIYF.

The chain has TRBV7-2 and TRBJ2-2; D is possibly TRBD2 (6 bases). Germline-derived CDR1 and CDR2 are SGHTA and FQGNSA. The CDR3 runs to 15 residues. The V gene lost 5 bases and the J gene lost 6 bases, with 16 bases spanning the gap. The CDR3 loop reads CASSPLARFPGELFF. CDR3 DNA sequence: TGTGCCAGCAGCCCACTAGCTAGGTTCCCCGGGGAGCTGTTTTTT.

This chain's CDR3 is CASGTGVESQHF. CDR3 DNA sequence: TGTGCCAGCGGGACAGGGGTTGAGTCCCAGCATTTT. The J gene is TRBJ1-5, the V gene TRBV28, with 10 bases lining up with TRBD1. Looked up from germline, CDR1 is MDHEN and CDR2 is SYDVKM. V was clipped by 8 bases and J by 11 bases; unmatched bases: 6. The CDR3 loop spans 12 amino acids.